This T cell receptor beta chain comes out of a study of technical replicates of blood from a handful of donors. Germline V lookup: CDR1 SNHLY, CDR2 FYNNEI. The junction had 4 bases not matched to a gene; V was cut back by 6 bases and J by 4 bases. The CDR3 length is 15 residues. Sequenced by immunoSEQ multiplex PCR; TCRdb stores in-frame clones only, minus some. The sample carries approximately 74,000 clones, 98% recorded once. The TCR comes from a human donor in good health. The sequencing input was T cells isolated from PBMCs. This sequence joins TRBV2 and TRBJ2-5, with 14 bases lining up with TRBD2. The DNA of the CDR3 is TGTGCCAGCAGCTCGGGACTAGCGGGAGTAGAGACCCAGTACTTC. It is translated as CASSSGLAGVETQYF.